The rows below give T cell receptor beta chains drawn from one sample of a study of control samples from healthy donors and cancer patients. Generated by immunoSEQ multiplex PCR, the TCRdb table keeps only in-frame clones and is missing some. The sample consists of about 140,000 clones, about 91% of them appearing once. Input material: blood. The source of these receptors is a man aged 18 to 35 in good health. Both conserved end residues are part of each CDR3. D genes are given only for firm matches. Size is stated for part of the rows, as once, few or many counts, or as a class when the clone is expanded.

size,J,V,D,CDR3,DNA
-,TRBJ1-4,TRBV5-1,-,CASSVAGTNNEKLFF,TGCGCCAGCAGCGTTGCCGGGACAAATAATGAAAAACTGTTTTTT
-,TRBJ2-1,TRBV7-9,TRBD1,CASSSTTGDPYNEQFF,TGTGCCAGCAGCTCAACTACAGGGGACCCCTACAATGAGCAGTTCTTC
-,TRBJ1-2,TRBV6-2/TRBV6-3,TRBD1,CASSYIPGQGTNYGYTF,TGTGCCAGCAGTTATATTCCGGGACAGGGGACCAACTATGGCTACACCTTC
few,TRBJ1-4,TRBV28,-,CASRGIASFRVEKLFF,TGTGCCAGCAGAGGGATTGCGAGCTTTAGGGTGGAAAAACTGTTTTTT
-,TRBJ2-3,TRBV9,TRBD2,CASSAPGLAYTDTQYF,TGTGCCAGCAGCGCACCGGGACTAGCGTACACAGATACGCAGTATTTT
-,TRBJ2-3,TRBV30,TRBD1,CAWSRDRGITDTQYF,TGTGCCTGGAGTCGTGACAGGGGAATCACAGATACGCAGTATTTT
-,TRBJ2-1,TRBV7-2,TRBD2,CASSGPLAGTYNEQFF,TGTGCCAGCAGCGGTCCCCTAGCGGGGACATACAATGAGCAGTTCTTC
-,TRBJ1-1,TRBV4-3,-,CASSHSNTEAFF,TGCGCCAGCAGCCACTCGAACACTGAAGCTTTCTTT
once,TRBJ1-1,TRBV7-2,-,CASSFGGNTEAFF,TGTGCCAGCAGCTTTGGTGGCAACACTGAAGCTTTCTTT
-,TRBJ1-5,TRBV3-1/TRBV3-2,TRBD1,CASSNRDRGQYSNQPQHF,TGTGCCAGCAGCAACCGGGACAGGGGGCAATATAGCAATCAGCCCCAGCATTTT
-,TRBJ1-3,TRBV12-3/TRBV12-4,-,CASSEDSRNTIYF,TGTGCCAGCAGTGAGGACAGTAGGAACACCATATATTTT
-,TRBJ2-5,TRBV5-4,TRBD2,CASSPTSGGSETQYF,TGTGCCAGCAGCCCGACTAGCGGGGGGTCTGAGACCCAGTACTTC
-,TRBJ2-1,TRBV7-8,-,CASSLNRQGDNEQFF,TGTGCCAGCAGCTTAAACAGGCAGGGAGACAATGAGCAGTTCTTC
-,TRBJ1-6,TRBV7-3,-,CASIMGGGRRNSPLHF,TGTGCCAGCATCATGGGTGGGGGGAGACGTAATTCACCCCTCCACTTT
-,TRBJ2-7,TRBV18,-,CASSLSRGRGAEQYF,TGTGCCAGCTCTCTTAGCCGGGGCAGGGGCGCCGAGCAGTACTTC
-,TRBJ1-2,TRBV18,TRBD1,CASSQRQGTANYGYTF,TGTGCCAGCTCACAGAGACAGGGTACCGCTAACTATGGCTACACCTTC
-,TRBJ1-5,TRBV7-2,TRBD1,CASSPGTGRQPQHF,TGTGCCAGCAGCCCTGGGACAGGTAGGCAGCCCCAGCATTTT
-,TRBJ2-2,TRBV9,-,CASSPRTENTGELFF,TGTGCCAGCAGCCCACGGACAGAGAACACCGGGGAGCTGTTTTTT
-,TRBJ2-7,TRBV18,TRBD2,CASSELAGGPYEQYF,TGTGCCAGCTCCGAACTAGCGGGGGGCCCCTACGAGCAGTACTTC
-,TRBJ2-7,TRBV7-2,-,CASSLVGPTPETPYEQYF,TGTGCCAGCAGCTTAGTGGGTCCGACTCCGGAAACCCCCTACGAGCAGTACTTC
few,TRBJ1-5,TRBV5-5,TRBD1,CASSFLPGQGSGNQPQHF,TGTGCCAGCAGCTTCTTACCGGGACAGGGATCGGGCAATCAGCCCCAGCATTTT
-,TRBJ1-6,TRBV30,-,CAWRRQETSPLHF,TGTGCCTGGAGAAGACAGGAGACTTCACCCCTCCACTTT
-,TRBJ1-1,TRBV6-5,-,CASRLRTVNTEAFF,TGTGCCAGCAGACTACGGACAGTGAACACTGAAGCTTTCTTT
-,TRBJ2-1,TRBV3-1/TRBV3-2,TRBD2,CASSFLPPGLAANEQFF,TGTGCCAGCAGTTTTCTCCCTCCGGGACTAGCTGCCAATGAGCAGTTCTTC
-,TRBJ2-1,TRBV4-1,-,CASSQDIQRPQFF,TGCGCCAGCAGCCAAGACATCCAAAGGCCACAGTTCTTC
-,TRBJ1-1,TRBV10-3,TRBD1,CAISGTGGRTEAFF,TGTGCCATCAGTGGGACAGGGGGGAGGACTGAAGCTTTCTTT
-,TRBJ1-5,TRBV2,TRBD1,CASSERTGGNQPQHF,TGTGCCAGCAGTGAACGGACAGGGGGCAATCAGCCCCAGCATTTT
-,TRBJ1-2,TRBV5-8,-,CASSLGTSYGYTF,TGTGCCAGCAGCTTGGGGACGAGCTATGGCTACACCTTC
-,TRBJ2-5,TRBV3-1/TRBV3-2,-,CASSQDWGTQETQYF,TGTGCCAGCAGCCAAGATTGGGGGACCCAAGAGACCCAGTACTTC
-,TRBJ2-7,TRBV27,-,CASAPGGTYEQYF,TGTGCCAGTGCACCAGGGGGGACCTACGAGCAGTACTTC
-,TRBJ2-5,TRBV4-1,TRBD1,CASSPRTGGEETQYF,TGCGCCAGCAGCCCGCGGACAGGGGGGGAAGAGACCCAGTACTTC
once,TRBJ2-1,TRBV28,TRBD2,CASSPLLAGGRNEQFF,TGTGCCAGCAGTCCCTTACTAGCGGGGGGTAGGAATGAGCAGTTCTTC
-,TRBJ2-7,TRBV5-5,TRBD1,CASSLNRGRRYEQYF,TGTGCCAGCAGCTTGAACAGGGGGCGCCGTTACGAGCAGTACTTC
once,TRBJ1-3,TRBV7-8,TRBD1,CASRGQGVSGNTIYF,TGTGCCAGCAGGGGACAGGGAGTTTCGGGAAACACCATATATTTT
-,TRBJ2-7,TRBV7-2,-,CASSLAGSYEQYF,TGTGCCAGCAGCTTAGCTGGTTCCTACGAGCAGTACTTC
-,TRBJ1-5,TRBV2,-,CASGQSNQPQHF,TGTGCCAGCGGGCAGAGCAATCAGCCCCAGCATTTT
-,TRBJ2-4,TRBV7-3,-,CASSRDGKNIQYF,TGTGCCAGCAGCCGGGACGGGAAAAACATTCAGTACTTC
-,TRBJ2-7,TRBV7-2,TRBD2,CASSLGGASGYEQYF,TGTGCCAGCAGCTTAGGTGGGGCTAGCGGGTACGAGCAGTACTTC
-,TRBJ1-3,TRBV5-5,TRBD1,CASSFVQGAGNTIYF,TGTGCCAGCAGCTTCGTACAGGGGGCAGGAAACACCATATATTTT
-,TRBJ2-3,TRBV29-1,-,CSVEGQVADNTQYF,TGCAGCGTTGAAGGGCAGGTAGCCGATAATACGCAGTATTTT
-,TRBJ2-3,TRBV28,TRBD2,CASTLAGGITDTQYF,TGTGCCAGCACACTAGCGGGGGGGATCACAGATACGCAGTATTTT
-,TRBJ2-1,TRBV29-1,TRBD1,CSVRDRPAYNEQFF,TGCAGCGTTCGGGACAGGCCCGCCTACAATGAGCAGTTCTTC
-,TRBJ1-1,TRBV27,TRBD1,CASSLSYRGTEAFF,TGTGCCAGCAGTTTATCGTACAGGGGCACTGAAGCTTTCTTT
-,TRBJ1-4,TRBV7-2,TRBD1,CASSLDRGRWGEKLFF,TGTGCCAGCAGCTTAGACAGGGGAAGATGGGGTGAAAAACTGTTTTTT
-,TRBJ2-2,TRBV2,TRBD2,CASSERTSSTELFF,TGTGCCAGCAGTGAAAGGACTAGCAGTACGGAGCTGTTTTTT